This T cell receptor beta chain was sequenced in a study of CXCR3-negative and CXCR3-positive naive CD8 T cells. This clonotype is identified as medium-sized from frequency. Its matching antigen is unknown. With UMI labels, 5' RACE was used to prepare the TRB cDNA libraries. After re-calling the 5' RACE reads, TCRdb lists one entry per CDR3 protein, DNA absent. The table for this sample gives 6,500 to 8,000 distinct CDR3 sequences. The naive CD8+ gate required CD45RO-CCR7+CD27+CD95- phenotype. General study results and limits: Naive cells, whether CXCR3-negative or CXCR3-positive, had similar TRBV-TRBJ usage, while memory cells differed. Comparably high diversity was seen in both naive subsets, and much lower diversity in memory CD8+ cells.

CDR3 length equals 15 residues. Per the germline V gene, CDR1 is SGDLS and CDR2 is YYNGEE. This sequence was found in a human donor in good health. Some clones in this sample may be carry-over from other donors' samples. The material sequenced was naive CXCR3- CD8+ T cells from blood. Subset in this sample: CD45RO-CCR7+CD27+CD95- naive CD8+ T cells lacking CXCR3 (TNR3-). The chain links TRBV9 to TRBJ2-7; TCRdb lists TRBD2, though no DNA is available to test this call. CDR3 sequence: CASSVGAGGHYEQYF.